This TCR beta chain came from a study of tumour-infiltrating T cells in Burkitt lymphoma. About the research overall: This cohort included all epidemiological subtypes of Burkitt lymphoma. Overall and progression-free survival were predicted by productive clonality.

V lost 1 base, J lost 0 bases, and 9 bases lay in between. From germline, CDR1 is LGHNA and CDR2 YNFKEQ. The CDR3 has 15 amino acids. The study's findings and limits: Several public clonotypes recurred in numerous Burkitt lymphoma patients.

TCRdb's copy holds only in-frame clones and misses some; the assay was immunoSEQ multiplex PCR. The repertoire holds thousands of clones, about an eighth seen once, with more than 7% in the top ten. As regards this clone: Its specificity is not known.

The source material was tumor tissue. V gene TRBV4-2 combines with J gene TRBJ1-2, with D hard to call. This TCR was recovered from a human donor with Burkitt lymphoma. The CDR3 coding sequence is TGTGCCAGCAGCCAAGTCGAGGGATCTAACTATGGCTACACCTTC. As protein: CASSQVEGSNYGYTF.